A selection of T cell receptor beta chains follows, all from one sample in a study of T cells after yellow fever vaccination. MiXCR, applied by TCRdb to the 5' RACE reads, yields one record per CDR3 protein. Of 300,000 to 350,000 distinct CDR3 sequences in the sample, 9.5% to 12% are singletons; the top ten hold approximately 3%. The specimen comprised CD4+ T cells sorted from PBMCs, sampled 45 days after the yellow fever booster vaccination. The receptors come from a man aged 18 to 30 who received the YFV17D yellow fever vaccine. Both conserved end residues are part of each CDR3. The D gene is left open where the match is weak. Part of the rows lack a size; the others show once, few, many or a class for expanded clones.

CSARGLWAATNEKLFF | TGCAGTGCTAGGGGGCTTTGGGCCGCAACTAATGAAAAACTGTTTTTT | TRBV20-1 | . | TRBJ1-4 | .
CASSEYGDTQYF | TGTGCCAGCAGCGAGTATGGAGATACGCAGTATTTT | TRBV7-2 | . | TRBJ2-3 | .
CASSTTGLAKNIQYF | TGTGCCAGCAGCACGACTGGCCTAGCCAAAAACATTCAGTACTTC | TRBV7-9 | few | TRBJ2-4 | .
CASSLASWGTTTEAFF | TGTGCCAGCAGCTTAGCGTCGTGGGGAACGACCACTGAAGCTTTCTTT | TRBV11-2 | . | TRBJ1-1 | .
CASSPVGSTSGGWGPDTQYF | TGTGCCAGCAGTCCCGTGGGTTCGACTAGCGGGGGTTGGGGACCAGATACGCAGTATTTT | TRBV27 | few | TRBJ2-3 | TRBD2
CASSPTGNYGYTF | TGTGCCAGCAGCCCTACCGGGAACTATGGCTACACCTTC | TRBV27 | many | TRBJ1-2 | .
CASSFGGGSTDTQYF | TGTGCCAGCAGCTTTGGCGGGGGTAGCACAGATACGCAGTATTTT | TRBV5-6 | . | TRBJ2-3 | TRBD2
CASNLAGTGKNIQYF | TGTGCCAGCAACCTAGCCGGGACAGGGAAAAACATTCAGTACTTC | TRBV4-2 | many | TRBJ2-4 | TRBD1
CSVRDLNQPQHF | TGCAGCGTTAGGGATTTGAATCAGCCCCAGCATTTT | TRBV29-1 | many | TRBJ1-5 | .
CAISESQGENEQFF | TGTGCCATCAGTGAGTCCCAGGGCGAAAATGAGCAGTTCTTC | TRBV10-3 | few | TRBJ2-1 | .
CASSQEVGQGAYEQYF | TGCGCCAGCAGCCAAGAGGTGGGACAGGGGGCCTACGAGCAGTACTTC | TRBV4-3 | few | TRBJ2-7 | TRBD1
CSARTLETQYF | TGCAGTGCTAGAACTCTAGAGACCCAGTACTTC | TRBV20-1 | many | TRBJ2-5 | .
CATSDFRGKETQYF | TGTGCCACCAGTGATTTCCGAGGGAAAGAGACCCAGTACTTC | TRBV24-1 | . | TRBJ2-5 | .
CSVERQDTYGYTF | TGCAGCGTTGAAAGGCAGGACACCTATGGCTACACCTTC | TRBV29-1 | . | TRBJ1-2 | .
CASSRGAGPFYNEQFF | TGTGCCAGCAGCCGGGGAGCGGGGCCCTTTTACAATGAGCAGTTCTTC | TRBV4-2 | few | TRBJ2-1 | TRBD2
CASSLDSGGNEQFF | TGTGCCAGCAGCTTGGATAGCGGGGGGAATGAGCAGTTCTTC | TRBV5-4 | . | TRBJ2-1 | TRBD2
CASTDRDTNTEAFF | TGTGCCAGCACCGACCGGGACACTAACACTGAAGCTTTCTTT | TRBV12-3/TRBV12-4 | few | TRBJ1-1 | .
CSASGTSGGASTDTQYF | TGCAGTGCTTCCGGGACTAGCGGGGGGGCAAGCACAGATACGCAGTATTTT | TRBV20-1 | few | TRBJ2-3 | TRBD2
CSARDSGTQGAFF | TGCAGTGCTAGAGATTCAGGGACCCAAGGAGCTTTCTTT | TRBV20-1 | few | TRBJ1-1 | .
CASSPVTTYEQYF | TGTGCCAGCTCACCAGTCACCACCTACGAGCAGTACTTC | TRBV18 | many | TRBJ2-7 | .
CSAGQASTDTQYF | TGCAGTGCGGGACAGGCGTCCACAGATACGCAGTATTTT | TRBV20-1 | many | TRBJ2-3 | TRBD1
CASSQDGVGDQPQHF | TGTGCCAGCAGCCAAGACGGCGTAGGAGATCAGCCCCAGCATTTT | TRBV4-2 | many | TRBJ1-5 | .
CASSSDTLNTGELFF | TGTGCCAGCAGTTCCGATACTCTGAACACCGGGGAGCTGTTTTTT | TRBV2 | few | TRBJ2-2 | .
CASSASGTGLSSPLHF | TGTGCCAGCAGTGCTTCCGGGACAGGGTTGAGTTCACCCCTCCACTTT | TRBV25-1 | . | TRBJ1-6 | TRBD1
CASSLLGISGNTIYF | TGTGCCAGCAGTTTATTGGGTATTTCTGGAAACACCATATATTTT | TRBV12-3/TRBV12-4 | many | TRBJ1-3 | .
CASSFNLLNTGELFF | TGTGCCAGCAGTTTTAACCTATTGAACACCGGGGAGCTGTTTTTT | TRBV12-3/TRBV12-4 | . | TRBJ2-2 | .
CASSYSARTGSFISGNTIYF | TGTGCCAGCAGTTACTCGGCCCGGACAGGGAGTTTTATCTCTGGAAACACCATATATTTT | TRBV6-6 | . | TRBJ1-3 | TRBD1
CSAQQGPDTQYF | TGCAGTGCACAACAGGGGCCAGATACGCAGTATTTT | TRBV20-1 | few | TRBJ2-3 | TRBD1
CASSYLSGETQYF | TGTGCCAGCAGTTACCTTTCGGGAGAGACCCAGTACTTC | TRBV6-2/TRBV6-3 | few | TRBJ2-5 | .
CASSKPGARTDTQYF | TGTGCCAGCAGTAAACCGGGGGCCCGCACAGATACGCAGTATTTT | TRBV25-1 | few | TRBJ2-3 | .
CASSPGTADVYEQYF | TGCGCCAGCAGCCCCGGGACAGCCGATGTCTACGAGCAGTACTTC | TRBV5-1 | . | TRBJ2-7 | TRBD1
CAWSVWDPRLFNTGELFF | TGTGCCTGGAGTGTTTGGGACCCCAGGCTGTTTAACACCGGGGAGCTGTTTTTT | TRBV30 | few | TRBJ2-2 | .
CASSHFSTGLGYGYTF | TGTGCCAGCAGCCATTTCTCGACAGGGTTGGGCTATGGCTACACCTTC | TRBV3-1 | . | TRBJ1-2 | TRBD1
CASSLRVGTGELFF | TGTGCCAGCAGCTTAAGAGTAGGGACCGGGGAGCTGTTTTTT | TRBV7-9 | many | TRBJ2-2 | .
CASSQQGRTDTQYF | TGTGCCAGCAGCCAACAGGGGCGCACAGATACGCAGTATTTT | TRBV14 | few | TRBJ2-3 | .
CASRKGSYEQYF | TGTGCCAGTCGGAAGGGGAGCTACGAGCAGTACTTC | TRBV18 | many | TRBJ2-7 | .
CASSGAGQGYEQYF | TGTGCCAGCAGTGGCGCGGGACAGGGCTACGAGCAGTACTTC | TRBV25-1 | many | TRBJ2-7 | TRBD1
CASSVEGSQGTDTQYF | TGTGCCAGCAGCGTAGAAGGCAGCCAGGGCACAGATACGCAGTATTTT | TRBV9 | few | TRBJ2-3 | .
CASKTKMGIYGYTF | TGTGCCAGCAAAACCAAAATGGGCATATATGGCTACACCTTC | TRBV2 | . | TRBJ1-2 | .